This TCR beta chain was documented in a study of identical twins listed by TCRdb under 2016. In terms of the full investigation: To test whether fetal clonotypes persist, the study used deep sequencing on TCR alpha and beta repertoires from monozygotic twins, unrelated adults of various ages, and cord blood. To rule out contamination, replicate twin experiments were performed at different times with different library preparation protocols. Points the paper makes about the study in general: Conclusions relied on cross-sectional statistical analysis, since the same donors could not be followed over many years. The excess sharing between twins in beta out-of-frame sequences was weaker because fewer shared sequences reduced the signal-to-noise ratio. Fewer insertions were carried by abundant cord blood beta clonotypes; a weaker similar trend was observed in young adult naive repertoires, while no such trend was observed in memory repertoires. Invariant T cells such as MAIT and iNKT could partly confound zero-insertion analyses, although diverse VJ usage argued against such confounding for most clonotypes. Compared with coincidental sharing between unrelated individuals, out-of-frame TCR alpha sequences shared between twins had an excess of sequences with low generation probability. In monozygotic twins, recombination models systematically underestimated out-of-frame TCR alpha sharing, but the models matched the sharing seen between unrelated individuals.

Only healthy Caucasian donors were included. The CDR3 spans 14 residues, from the cysteine through the phenylalanine. Only CDR3 DNA is held: 42 bases, read in frame from base 1. CDR1 LGHDT and CDR2 YNNKEL are derived from the germline V gene (reference sequence). On this clonotype itself: Its antigen target is currently unknown. A read error may produce the germline difference seen at one junction end.

Library construction relied on 5' RACE. Reads for this sample came from an Illumina HiSeq 2000. A universal primer binding site was added through template switching, and the final cDNA carried a unique molecular identifier so that TCR cDNA molecules could be counted accurately. Specific primers in the conserved constant-segment region were used to synthesize first-strand cDNA for TCR alpha and beta chains. Each cDNA library was double barcoded, with a SMART-Mk sample barcode plus Illumina barcodes, to control for contamination. TruSeq adapter sequences, together with Illumina sample barcodes, were added in two successive PCR steps. The TCR alpha and beta cDNA libraries were sequenced on the Illumina HiSeq platform using custom primers. Under the source paper's analysis protocol: MiGEC processed the raw reads to extract unique molecular identifiers, while MiXCR was used to determine the CDR3 positions. Recombination models were inferred per individual with the repgenHMM and IGoR tools using an EM algorithm. Shared clonotypes were analyzed with the tcR package in R, and sharing was normalized by the product of cloneset sizes. To study raw recombination without the effects of thymic and clonal selection, out-of-frame nonproductive sequences were analyzed. TCRdb reran the public reads through fastp at Q25 and MiXCR, keeping productive beta chains. Each CDR3 protein gets just one entry, which takes the most common genes and DNA from the rows behind it. TCRdb's processing, not the authors', yielded these V and J calls. A total of 1.5 million to 2 million distinct CDR3 sequences appear in this sample, under 35% of them only once. Roughly 0.3% of the sample is taken by the ten largest.

This clonotype originated in a newborn girl in good health. The material sequenced was cord blood. The rearrangement combines TRBV3-1 with TRBJ1-5, with no D gene named confidently. The DNA sequence reads TGTGCCGGCAGCCCCGGCGGCAGCAATCAGCCCCAGCATTTT. The resulting protein is CAGSPGGSNQPQHF. Full variable domain (CDR3 extended with the reference TRBV3-1 and TRBJ1-5 proteins): DTAVSQTPKYLVTQMGNDKSIKCEQNLGHDTMYWYKQDSKKFLKIMFSYNNKELIINETVPNRFSPKSPDKAHLNLHINSLELGDSAVYFCAGSPGGSNQPQHFGDGTRLSIL.